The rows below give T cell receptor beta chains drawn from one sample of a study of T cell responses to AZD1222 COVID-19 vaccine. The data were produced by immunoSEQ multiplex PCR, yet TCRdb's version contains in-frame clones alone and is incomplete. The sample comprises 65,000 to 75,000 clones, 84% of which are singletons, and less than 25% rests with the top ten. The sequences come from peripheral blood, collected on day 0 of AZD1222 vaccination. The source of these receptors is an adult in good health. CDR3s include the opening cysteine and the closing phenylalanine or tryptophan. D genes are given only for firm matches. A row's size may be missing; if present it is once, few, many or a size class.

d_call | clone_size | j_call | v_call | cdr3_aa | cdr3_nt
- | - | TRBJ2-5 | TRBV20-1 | CSAHWGETQYF | TGCAGTGCGCACTGGGGGGAGACCCAGTACTTC
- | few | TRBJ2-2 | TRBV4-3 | CASSQDSVGNTGELFF | TGCGCCAGCAGCCAAGATTCGGTGGGAAACACCGGGGAGCTGTTTTTT
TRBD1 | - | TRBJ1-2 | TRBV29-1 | CSVDGTGVLGTF | TGCAGCGTTGACGGGACAGGGGTTTTGGGCACCTTC
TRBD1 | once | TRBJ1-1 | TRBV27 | CASSQRDRVNTEAFF | TGTGCCAGCAGTCAACGGGACAGGGTAAACACTGAAGCTTTCTTT
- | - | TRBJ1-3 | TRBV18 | CASSPRQASSGNTIYF | TGTGCCAGCTCACCGCGACAGGCCTCCTCTGGAAACACCATATATTTT
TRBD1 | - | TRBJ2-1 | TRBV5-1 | CASSLGIRDRANNEQFF | TGCGCCAGCAGCTTGGGGATCCGGGACAGGGCCAACAATGAGCAGTTCTTC
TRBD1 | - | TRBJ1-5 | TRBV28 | CASRGTANQPQHF | TGTGCCAGCAGGGGGACAGCCAATCAGCCCCAGCATTTT
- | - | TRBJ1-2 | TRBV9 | CASSEVSPLANYGYTF | TGTGCCAGCAGCGAGGTGTCCCCCTTAGCTAACTATGGCTACACCTTC
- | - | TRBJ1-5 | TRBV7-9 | CASSSKAGAQPQHF | TGTGCCAGCAGCTCAAAGGCGGGGGCTCAGCCCCAGCATTTT
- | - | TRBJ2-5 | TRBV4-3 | CASSQDRGGETQYF | TGCGCCAGCAGCCAAGATCGTGGGGGGGAGACCCAGTACTTC
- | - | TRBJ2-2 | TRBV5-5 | CASSLGLGFAGELFF | TGTGCCAGCAGCTTGGGGTTGGGGTTCGCCGGGGAGCTGTTTTTT
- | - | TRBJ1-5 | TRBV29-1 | CSVGGDSNQPQHF | TGCAGCGTTGGTGGGGATAGCAATCAGCCCCAGCATTTT
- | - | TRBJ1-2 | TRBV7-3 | CASSWAWTIYGGYTF | TGTGCCAGCAGCTGGGCTTGGACTATCTATGGCGGCTACACCTTC